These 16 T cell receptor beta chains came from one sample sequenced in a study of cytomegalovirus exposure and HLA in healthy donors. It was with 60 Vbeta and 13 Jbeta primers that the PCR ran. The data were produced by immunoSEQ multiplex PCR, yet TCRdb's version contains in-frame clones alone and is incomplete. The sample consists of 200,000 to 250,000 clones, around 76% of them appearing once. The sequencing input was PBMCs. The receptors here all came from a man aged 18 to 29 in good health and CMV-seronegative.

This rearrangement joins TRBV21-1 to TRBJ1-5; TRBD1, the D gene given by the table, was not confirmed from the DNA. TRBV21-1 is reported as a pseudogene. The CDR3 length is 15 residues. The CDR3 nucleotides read TGTGCCAGCAGCAGGGGACAGATTAGCAATCAGCCCCAGCATTTT. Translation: CASSRGQISNQPQHF.

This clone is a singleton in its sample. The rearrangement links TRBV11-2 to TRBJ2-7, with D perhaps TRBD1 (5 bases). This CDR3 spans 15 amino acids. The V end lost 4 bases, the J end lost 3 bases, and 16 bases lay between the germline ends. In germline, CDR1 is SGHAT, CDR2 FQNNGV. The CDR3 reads CASSYTRGWDYEQYF. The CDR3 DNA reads TGTGCCAGCAGCTACACAAGGGGCTGGGACTACGAGCAGTACTTC.

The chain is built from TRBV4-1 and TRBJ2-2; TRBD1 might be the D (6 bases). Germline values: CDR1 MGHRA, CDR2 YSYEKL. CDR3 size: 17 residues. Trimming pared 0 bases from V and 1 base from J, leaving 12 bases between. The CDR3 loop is CASSQDFGTMNTGELFF. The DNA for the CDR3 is TGCGCCAGCAGCCAAGATTTCGGGACAATGAACACCGGGGAGCTGTTTTTT.

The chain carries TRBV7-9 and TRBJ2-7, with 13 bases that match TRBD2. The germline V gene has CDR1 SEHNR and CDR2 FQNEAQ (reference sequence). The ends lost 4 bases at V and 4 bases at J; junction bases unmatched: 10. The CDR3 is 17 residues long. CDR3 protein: CASSSSRTSGRWYEQYF. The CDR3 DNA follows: TGTGCCAGCAGCTCCTCCCGGACTAGCGGGAGATGGTACGAGCAGTACTTC.

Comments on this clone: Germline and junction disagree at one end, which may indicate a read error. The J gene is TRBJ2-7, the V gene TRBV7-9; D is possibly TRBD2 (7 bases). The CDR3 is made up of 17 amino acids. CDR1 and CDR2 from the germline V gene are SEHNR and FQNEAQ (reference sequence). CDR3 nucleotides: TGTTCCAGCAGCTCCGATCCCGGGGGGAACAGGGCTTCTGGGCAGTACTTC. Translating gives CSSSSDPGGNRASGQYF.

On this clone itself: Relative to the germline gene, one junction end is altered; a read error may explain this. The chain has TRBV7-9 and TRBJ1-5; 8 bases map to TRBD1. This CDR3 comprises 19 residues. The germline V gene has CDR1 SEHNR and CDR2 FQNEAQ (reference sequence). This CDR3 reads CACSLVGTGSYASNQPQHF. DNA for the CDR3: TGTGCCTGCAGCTTAGTCGGGACAGGATCATACGCTAGCAATCAGCCCCAGCATTTT.

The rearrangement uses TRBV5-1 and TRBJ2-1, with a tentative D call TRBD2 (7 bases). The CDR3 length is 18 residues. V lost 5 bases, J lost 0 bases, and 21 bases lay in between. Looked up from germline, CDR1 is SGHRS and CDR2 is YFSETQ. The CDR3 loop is CASSPLGGARSSYNEQFF. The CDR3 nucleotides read TGCGCCAGCAGTCCCCTTGGGGGGGCCCGAAGCTCCTACAATGAGCAGTTCTTC.

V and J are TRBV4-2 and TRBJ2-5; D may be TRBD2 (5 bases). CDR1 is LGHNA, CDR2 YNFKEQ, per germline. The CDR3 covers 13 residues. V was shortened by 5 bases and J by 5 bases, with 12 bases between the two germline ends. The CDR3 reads CASSMARAETQYF. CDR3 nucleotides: TGTGCCAGCAGCATGGCGAGGGCGGAGACCCAGTACTTC.

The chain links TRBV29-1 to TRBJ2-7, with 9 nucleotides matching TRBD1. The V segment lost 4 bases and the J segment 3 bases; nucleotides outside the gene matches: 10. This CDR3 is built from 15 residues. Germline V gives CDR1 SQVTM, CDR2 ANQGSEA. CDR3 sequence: CSVGLLDRGFYEQYF. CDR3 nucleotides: TGCAGCGTTGGTCTTCTGGACAGGGGTTTCTACGAGCAGTACTTC.

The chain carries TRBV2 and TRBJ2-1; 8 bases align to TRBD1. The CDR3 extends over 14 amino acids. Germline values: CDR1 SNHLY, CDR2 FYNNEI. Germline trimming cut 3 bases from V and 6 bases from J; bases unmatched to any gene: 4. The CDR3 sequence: CASSESGGRNEQFF. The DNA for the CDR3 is TGTGCCAGCAGTGAGTCAGGGGGCCGCAATGAGCAGTTCTTC.

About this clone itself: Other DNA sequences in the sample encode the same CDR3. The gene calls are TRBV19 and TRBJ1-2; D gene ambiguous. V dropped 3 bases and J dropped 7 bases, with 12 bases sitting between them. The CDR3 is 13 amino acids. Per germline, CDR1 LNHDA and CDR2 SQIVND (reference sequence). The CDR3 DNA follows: TGTGCCAGTAGTATCAGAACAAATGGTGGCTACACCTTC. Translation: CASSIRTNGGYTF.

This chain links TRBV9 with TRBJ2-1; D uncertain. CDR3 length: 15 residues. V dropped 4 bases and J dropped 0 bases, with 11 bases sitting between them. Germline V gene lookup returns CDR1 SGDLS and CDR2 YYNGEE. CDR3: CASSPRRHSYNEQFF. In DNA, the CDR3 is TGTGCCAGCAGCCCCCGACGACACTCCTACAATGAGCAGTTCTTC.

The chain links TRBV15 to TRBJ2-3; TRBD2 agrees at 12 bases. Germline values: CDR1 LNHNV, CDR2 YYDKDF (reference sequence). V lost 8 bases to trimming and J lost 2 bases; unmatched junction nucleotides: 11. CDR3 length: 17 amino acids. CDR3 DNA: TGTGCCACCCGACTAGCGGGAGAGGGAGGTTACACAGATACGCAGTATTTT. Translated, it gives CATRLAGEGGYTDTQYF.

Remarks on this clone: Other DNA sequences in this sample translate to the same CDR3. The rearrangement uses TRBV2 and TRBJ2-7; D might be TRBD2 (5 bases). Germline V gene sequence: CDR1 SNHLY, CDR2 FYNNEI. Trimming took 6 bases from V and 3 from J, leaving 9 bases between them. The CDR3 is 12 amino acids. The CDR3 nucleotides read TGTGCCAGCAGACTAGGGAGCTACGAGCAGTACTTC. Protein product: CASRLGSYEQYF. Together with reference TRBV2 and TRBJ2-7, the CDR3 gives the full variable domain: EPEVTQTPSHQVTQMGQEVILRCVPISNHLYFYWYRQILGQKVEFLVSFYNNEISEKSEIFDDQFSVERPDGSNFTLKIRSTKLEDSAMYFCASRLGSYEQYFGPGTRLTVT.

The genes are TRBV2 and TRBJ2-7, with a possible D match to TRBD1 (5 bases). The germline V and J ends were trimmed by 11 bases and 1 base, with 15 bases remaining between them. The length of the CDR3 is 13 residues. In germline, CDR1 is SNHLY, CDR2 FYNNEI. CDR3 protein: CAGREGASYEQYF. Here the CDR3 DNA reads TGTGCCGGAAGGGAAGGGGCTTCCTACGAGCAGTACTTC.

CDR3 sequence (DNA): TGTGCCAGCGGACTGAGCACTGGAAACACCATATATTTT. It translates to CASGLSTGNTIYF. The chain has TRBV7-9 and TRBJ1-3; D unresolved. The V end lost 8 bases, the J end lost 2 bases, and 10 bases lay between the germline ends. The CDR3 runs 13 residues. The germline gives CDR1 SEHNR, CDR2 FQNEAQ (reference sequence).